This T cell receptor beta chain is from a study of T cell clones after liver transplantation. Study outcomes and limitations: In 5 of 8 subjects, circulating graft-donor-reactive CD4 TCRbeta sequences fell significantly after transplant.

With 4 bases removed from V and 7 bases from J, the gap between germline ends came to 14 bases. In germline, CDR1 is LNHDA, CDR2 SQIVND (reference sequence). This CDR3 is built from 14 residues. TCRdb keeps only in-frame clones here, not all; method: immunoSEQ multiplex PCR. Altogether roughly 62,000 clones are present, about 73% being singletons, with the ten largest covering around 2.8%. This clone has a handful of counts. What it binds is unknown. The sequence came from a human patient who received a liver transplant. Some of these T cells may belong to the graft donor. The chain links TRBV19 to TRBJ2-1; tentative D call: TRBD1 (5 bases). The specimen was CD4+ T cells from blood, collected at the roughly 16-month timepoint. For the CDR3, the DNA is TGTGCCAGTAGTACCCTGACCACAGGTAATGAGCAGTTCTTC. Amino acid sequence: CASSTLTTGNEQFF.